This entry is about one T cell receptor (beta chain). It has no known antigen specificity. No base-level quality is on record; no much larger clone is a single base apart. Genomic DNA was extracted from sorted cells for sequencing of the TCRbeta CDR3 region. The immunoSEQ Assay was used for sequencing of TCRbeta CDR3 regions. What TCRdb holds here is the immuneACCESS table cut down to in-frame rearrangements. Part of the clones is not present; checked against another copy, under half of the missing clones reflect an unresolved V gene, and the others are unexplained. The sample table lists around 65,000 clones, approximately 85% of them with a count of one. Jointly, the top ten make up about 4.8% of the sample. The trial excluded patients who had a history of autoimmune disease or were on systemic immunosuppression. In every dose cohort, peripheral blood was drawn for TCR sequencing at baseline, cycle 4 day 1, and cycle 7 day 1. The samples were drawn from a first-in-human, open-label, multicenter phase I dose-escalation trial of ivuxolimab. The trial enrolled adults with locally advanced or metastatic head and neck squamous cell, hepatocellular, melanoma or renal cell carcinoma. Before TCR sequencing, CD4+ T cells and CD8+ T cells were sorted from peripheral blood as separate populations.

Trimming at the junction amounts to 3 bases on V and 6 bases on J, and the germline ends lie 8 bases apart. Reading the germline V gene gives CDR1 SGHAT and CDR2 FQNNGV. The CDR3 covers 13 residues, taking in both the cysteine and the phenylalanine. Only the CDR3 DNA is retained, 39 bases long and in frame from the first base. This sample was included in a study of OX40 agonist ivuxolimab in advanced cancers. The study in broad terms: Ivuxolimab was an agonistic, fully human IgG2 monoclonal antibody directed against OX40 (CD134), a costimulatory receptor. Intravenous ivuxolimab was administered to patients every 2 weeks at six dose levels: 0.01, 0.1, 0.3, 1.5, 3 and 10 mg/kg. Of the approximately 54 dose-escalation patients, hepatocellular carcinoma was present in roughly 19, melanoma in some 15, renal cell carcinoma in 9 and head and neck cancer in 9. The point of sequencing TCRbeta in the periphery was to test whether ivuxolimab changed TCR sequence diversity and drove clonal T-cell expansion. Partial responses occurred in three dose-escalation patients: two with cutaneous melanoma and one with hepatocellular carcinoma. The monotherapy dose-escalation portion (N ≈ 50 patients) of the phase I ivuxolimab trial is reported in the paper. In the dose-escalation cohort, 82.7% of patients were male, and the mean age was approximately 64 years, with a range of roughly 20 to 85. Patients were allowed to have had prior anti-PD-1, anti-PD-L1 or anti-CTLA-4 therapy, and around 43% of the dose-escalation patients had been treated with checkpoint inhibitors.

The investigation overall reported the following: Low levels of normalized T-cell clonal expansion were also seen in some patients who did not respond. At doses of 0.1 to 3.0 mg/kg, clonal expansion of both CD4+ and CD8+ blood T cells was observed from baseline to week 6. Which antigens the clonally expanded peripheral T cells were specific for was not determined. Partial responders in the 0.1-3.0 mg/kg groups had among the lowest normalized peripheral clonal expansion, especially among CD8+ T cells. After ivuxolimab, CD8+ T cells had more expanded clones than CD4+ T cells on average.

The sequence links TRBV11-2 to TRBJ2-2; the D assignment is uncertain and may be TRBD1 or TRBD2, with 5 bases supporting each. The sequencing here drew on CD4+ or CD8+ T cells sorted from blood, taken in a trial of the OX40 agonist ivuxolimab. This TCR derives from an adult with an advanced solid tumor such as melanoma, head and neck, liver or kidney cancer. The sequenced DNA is TGTGCCAGCAGCTTGGGGGTGGCCGGGGAGCTGTTTTTT. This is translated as CASSLGVAGELFF.